A single sample gave rise to the 11 T cell receptor beta chains below, sequenced in a study of fetal regulatory T cell absence and autoimmunity. Using immunoSEQ multiplex PCR, the repertoire was profiled, and TCRdb retains in-frame clones only, with some absent. The table has 95,000 or so clones, less than 80% seen once. The sample comprised pancreas tissue. These TCRs come from a male donor with IPEX syndrome.

V usage is TRBV5-1 and J usage is TRBJ1-1; D is uncertain. The CDR3 spans 14 residues. V lost 0 bases and J 0 bases, leaving 6 bases between the germline ends. In germline, CDR1 is SGHRS, CDR2 YFSETQ. CDR3 DNA: TGCGCCAGCAGCTTGGTCCGAATGAACACTGAAGCTTTCTTT. This codes for CASSLVRMNTEAFF.

This chain links TRBV6-1 with TRBJ2-5; 14 nucleotides align to TRBD2. V was pared by 5 bases and J by 5 bases, with 4 bases of the junction left unmatched. The germline CDR1 and CDR2 sequences are MNHNS and SASEGT. This CDR3 spans 15 amino acids. CDR3: CASSKTSGRVETQYF. The CDR3 region has the DNA TGTGCCAGCAGTAAGACTAGCGGGAGGGTGGAGACCCAGTACTTC.

Only a few counts were recorded for this clone. The chain uses TRBV2 and TRBJ1-5; D is possibly TRBD1 (6 bases). The CDR3 has 13 amino acids. Germline CDR1 SNHLY, CDR2 FYNNEI. Trimming left V 4 bases short and J 2 bases short, with 6 bases between. CDR3 nucleotides: TGTGCCAGCAGTGGGACAGGCAATCAGCCCCAGCATTTT. Translating gives CASSGTGNQPQHF.

This chain connects TRBV10-1 to TRBJ2-3; TRBD1 might be the D (6 bases). CDR1 WNHNN and CDR2 SYGVQD come from the germline V gene (reference sequence). The CDR3 covers 14 residues. Deletions cut 3 bases from V and 3 bases from J, with 10 bases between. The CDR3 sequence: CASSDRGGTDTQYF. The CDR3 nucleotides are TGCGCCAGCAGTGACAGGGGCGGGACAGATACGCAGTATTTT.

The chain combines TRBV13 with TRBJ2-3; 12 bases map to TRBD2. The CDR3 sequence is 18 residues long. V lost 5 bases to trimming and J lost 0 bases; unmatched junction nucleotides: 9. The germline gives CDR1 PRHDT, CDR2 FYEKMQ (reference sequence). The CDR3 DNA reads TGTGCCAGCAGCCCCACTAGCGGGGGGTACTTTAGCACAGATACGCAGTATTTT. It is translated as CASSPTSGGYFSTDTQYF.

The chain couples TRBV9 to TRBJ2-5, with 10 positions matching TRBD2. Germline-derived CDR1 and CDR2 are SGDLS and YYNGEE. The CDR3 is 16 residues long. J gave up 4 bases and V 0 bases, and 6 bases lay outside the gene matches. CDR3 protein: CASSVASGRIRETQYF. CDR3 nucleotide sequence: TGTGCCAGCAGCGTAGCTAGCGGGAGAATTCGAGAGACCCAGTACTTC.

The chain couples TRBV2 to TRBJ2-7; 9 bases map to TRBD1. Germline assignment: CDR1 SNHLY and CDR2 FYNNEI. Unmatched junction bases numbered 4, after V lost 2 bases and J lost 2 bases. The CDR3 is made up of 15 amino acids. CDR3 in amino acids: CASSEFTGGPYEQYF. CDR3 coding DNA: TGTGCCAGCAGTGAATTTACAGGGGGCCCCTACGAGCAGTACTTC.

This clone appeared a single time. The genes are TRBV6-5 and TRBJ2-7; TRBD2 aligns across 8 bases. Germline assignment: CDR1 MNHEY and CDR2 SVGAGI. Unmatched junction bases numbered 7, after V lost 6 bases and J lost 6 bases. The CDR3 has 13 residues. The CDR3 sequence: CASRRAGDREQYF. Here the CDR3 DNA reads TGTGCCAGCAGGCGAGCGGGAGATCGCGAGCAGTACTTC.

This rearrangement joins TRBV14 to TRBJ2-2; 11 bases are shared with TRBD2. Looked up from germline, CDR1 is SGHDN and CDR2 is FVKESK. Trimming cost V 4 bases and J 8 bases; bases outside gene matches: 0. The CDR3 spans 13 residues. The CDR3 DNA sequence: TGTGCCAGCAGCCGACTAGCGGGGGGGGAGCTGTTTTTT. Protein sequence: CASSRLAGGELFF.

The CDR3 nucleotides read TGTGCCAGCAGCTTAGCAGGGTTTAATTCACCCCTCCACTTT. This translates into CASSLAGFNSPLHF. This chain joins TRBV7-2 and TRBJ1-6; D unresolved. V lost 0 bases and J lost 6, with 6 bases in between. This CDR3 region has 14 residues. CDR1 and CDR2 from the germline V gene are SGHTA and FQGNSA.

V and J are TRBV5-1 and TRBJ2-3, with 15 bases fitting TRBD2. Germline lookup yields CDR1 SGHRS and CDR2 YFSETQ. The CDR3 covers 19 residues. V was pared by 0 bases and J by 0 bases, with 5 bases of the junction left unmatched. CDR3 coding DNA: TGCGCCAGCAGCTTGGCCAGGACTAGCGGGGGGGAAAGCACAGATACGCAGTATTTT. Translated: CASSLARTSGGESTDTQYF.